This T cell receptor beta chain was found in a study of blood T cell repertoires in COVID-19. Study-wide context: Whether acute or convalescent, the COVID-19 samples came from the United States, Italy and Spain. T cells, B-cell-depleted T cells, or PBMCs supplied cDNA or gDNA.

With V trimmed by 3 bases and J by 6 bases, 3 bases remained unmatched. Per germline, CDR1 LNHDA and CDR2 SQIVND (reference sequence). This CDR3 region has 14 residues. Original processing methods: Estimation of nucleated cell counts was performed using reference gene primer amplification. Assay used: immunoSEQ multiplex PCR; TCRdb lists only in-frame clones, some missing. Clone size and the V and J calls come from that table; the DNA yielded D and trimming. Of approximately 100,000 clones in the sample, 81% are singletons; the top ten hold roughly a tenth. This rearrangement joins TRBV19 to TRBJ2-7; 12 nucleotides line up with TRBD1. Sequencing input: peripheral blood. This clonotype was obtained from a human donor in a cohort sampled during active COVID-19. The CDR3 sequence is CASSIPGQGAEQYF. CDR3 bases: TGTGCCAGTAGTATCCCGGGACAGGGGGCCGAGCAGTACTTC.